These T cell receptor beta chains were read from a single sample in a study of shared clonotypes between healthy human individuals. Sequencing was performed with immunoSEQ multiplex PCR; in TCRdb, only in-frame clones are kept and a portion is missing. The sample includes over 950,000 clones, 70% to 85% of them seen just once. Sequencing used memory CD4+ T cells from PBMCs. The receptors were gathered from a man aged 18 to 35 in good health. Some clones in this sample may be carry-over from other donors' samples. The CDR3 runs from the conserved cysteine through the conserved F or W. The D gene is left open where the match is weak. Part of the rows lack a size; the others show once, few, many or a class for expanded clones.

len: 16; v_gene: TRBV2; abundance: NA; d_gene: TRBD2; j_gene: TRBJ2-7; CDR3aa: CASSEYGSGRDNEQYF; CDR3nt: TGTGCCAGCAGTGAATATGGTAGCGGGAGAGACAACGAGCAGTACTTC
len: 16; v_gene: TRBV6-1; abundance: NA; d_gene: TRBD2; j_gene: TRBJ2-3; CDR3aa: CASSGAGLAKRGTQYF; CDR3nt: TGTGCCAGCAGTGGGGCGGGACTAGCAAAAAGAGGTACGCAGTATTTT
len: 14; v_gene: TRBV2; abundance: NA; d_gene: NA; j_gene: TRBJ1-2; CDR3aa: CASQPGQSFYGYTF; CDR3nt: TGTGCCAGCCAACCGGGGCAATCATTTTATGGCTACACCTTC
len: 12; v_gene: TRBV28; abundance: NA; d_gene: TRBD2; j_gene: TRBJ2-1; CDR3aa: CASGTSGSSRVF; CDR3nt: TGTGCCAGCGGGACTAGCGGGAGTTCGAGGGTCTTC
len: 15; v_gene: TRBV7-9; abundance: NA; d_gene: NA; j_gene: TRBJ2-1; CDR3aa: CASSPVRDSYNEQFF; CDR3nt: TGTGCCAGCAGCCCCGTCCGGGACTCCTACAATGAGCAGTTCTTC
len: 14; v_gene: TRBV5-1; abundance: NA; d_gene: NA; j_gene: TRBJ2-1; CDR3aa: CASRTYLQAGEQFF; CDR3nt: TGCGCCAGCAGGACATACCTCCAGGCCGGTGAGCAGTTCTTC
len: 14; v_gene: TRBV5-6; abundance: NA; d_gene: NA; j_gene: TRBJ2-3; CDR3aa: CASSLGRGTDTQYF; CDR3nt: TGTGCCAGCAGCTTGGGCAGGGGCACAGATACGCAGTATTTT
len: 14; v_gene: TRBV19; abundance: NA; d_gene: TRBD1; j_gene: TRBJ2-3; CDR3aa: CASSIGQGQDTQYF; CDR3nt: TGTGCCAGTAGTATAGGACAGGGCCAAGATACGCAGTATTTT
len: 11; v_gene: TRBV11-2; abundance: few; d_gene: NA; j_gene: TRBJ1-4; CDR3aa: CASSLRGKLFF; CDR3nt: TGTGCCAGCAGCTTAAGAGGGAAACTGTTTTTT
len: 15; v_gene: TRBV28; abundance: NA; d_gene: TRBD1; j_gene: TRBJ1-2; CDR3aa: CASSSPGTGVWGYTF; CDR3nt: TGTGCCAGCAGTTCCCCCGGGACAGGGGTTTGGGGCTACACCTTC
len: 13; v_gene: TRBV5-1; abundance: few; d_gene: NA; j_gene: TRBJ1-5; CDR3aa: CASSLEGIQPQHF; CDR3nt: TGCGCCAGCAGCTTGGAGGGCATTCAGCCCCAGCATTTT